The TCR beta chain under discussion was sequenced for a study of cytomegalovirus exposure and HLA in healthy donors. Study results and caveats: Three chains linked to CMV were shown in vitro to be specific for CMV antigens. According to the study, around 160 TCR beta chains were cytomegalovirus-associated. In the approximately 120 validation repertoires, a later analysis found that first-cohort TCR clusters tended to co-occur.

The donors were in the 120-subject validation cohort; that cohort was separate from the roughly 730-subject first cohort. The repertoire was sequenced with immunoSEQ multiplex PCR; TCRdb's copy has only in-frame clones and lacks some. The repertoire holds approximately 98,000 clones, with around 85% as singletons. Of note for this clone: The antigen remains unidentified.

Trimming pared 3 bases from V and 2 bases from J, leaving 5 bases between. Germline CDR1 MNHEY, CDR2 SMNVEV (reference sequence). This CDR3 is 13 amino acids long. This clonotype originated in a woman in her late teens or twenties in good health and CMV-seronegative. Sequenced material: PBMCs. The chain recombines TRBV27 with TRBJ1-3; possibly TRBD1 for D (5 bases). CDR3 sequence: CASSFRAGNTIYF. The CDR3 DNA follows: TGTGCCAGCAGTTTCAGGGCTGGAAACACCATATATTTT.